This T cell receptor (beta chain) came from a study of T cell repertoires in cytomegalovirus infection. Overall study: Carrying CMV and the relevant HLA type showed in public TCR beta signatures.

The germline V and J ends were trimmed by 0 bases and 5 bases, with 8 bases remaining between them. Germline assignment: CDR1 MNHEY and CDR2 SVGAGI. CDR3 size: 14 residues. This clonotype was seen many times. Its antigen is as yet unknown. Broader study findings: HLA-C-restricted CMV clonotypes gave the most frequent clonotype in two of eight donors. Pooled public TCR beta family frequency picked out CMV carriers with the relevant HLA.

Each CDR3 protein gets one entry after TCRdb re-called the reads with MiXCR. The repertoire consists of around 100,000 distinct CDR3 sequences, with 10% occurring once and the leading ten covering around a third. The sample comprised PBMCs, sequenced either directly or after in vitro stimulation (not recorded which). This chain links TRBV6-5 with TRBJ1-5, with D possibly TRBD1 on 5 matching bases. This TCR came from a human donor in good health (CMV status not recorded). Some clones in this sample may be carry-over from other donors' samples. The CDR3 coding sequence is TGTGCCAGCAGTTACTCGGGACGGGATCAGCCCCAGCATTTT. Translation: CASSYSGRDQPQHF.